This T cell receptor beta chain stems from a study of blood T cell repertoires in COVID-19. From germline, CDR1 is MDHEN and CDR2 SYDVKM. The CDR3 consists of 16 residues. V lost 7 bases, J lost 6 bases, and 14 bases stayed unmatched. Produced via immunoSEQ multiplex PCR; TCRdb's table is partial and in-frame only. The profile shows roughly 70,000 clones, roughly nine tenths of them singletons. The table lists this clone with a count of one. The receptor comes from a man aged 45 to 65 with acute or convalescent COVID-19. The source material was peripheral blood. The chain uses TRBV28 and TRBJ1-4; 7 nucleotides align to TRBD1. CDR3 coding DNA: TGTGCCAGCACCCTCCTATATACTGACAGGGATGAAAAACTGTTTTTT. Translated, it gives CASTLLYTDRDEKLFF. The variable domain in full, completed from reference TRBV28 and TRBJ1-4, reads DVKVTQSSRYLVKRTGEKVFLECVQDMDHENMFWYRQDPGLGLRLIYFSYDVKMKEKGDIPEGYSVSREKKERFSLILESASTNQTSMYLCASTLLYTDRDEKLFFGSGTQLSVL.